Listed here is a single T cell receptor (beta chain). Antigen specificity is unknown. Per germline, CDR1 MRHNA and CDR2 SNTAGT. The CDR3 extends over 13 amino acids. V gave up 3 bases and J gave up 4 bases, with 9 bases separating them. A sample-barcoded 5' primer and a J-beta primer mix were used in a second PCR of roughly 6 to 11 cycles. From the 5' RACE reads, TCRdb called clonotypes with MiXCR, one entry per CDR3 protein. Among roughly 720,000 distinct CDR3 sequences listed, 50% to 65% were seen once. These data originate in a study of blood T cells in healthy people across ages. Those donating, healthy Caucasian individuals from Russia, were aged about 6 to 95. Study results and limitations: Lack of knowledge of donor CMV status possibly confounded expanded clonotype changes. TCR beta diversity tracked closely with naive T cell percentage. Long-lived donors carried more naive CD4+ cells and greater diversity than aged donors.

The sample was blood. The V and J genes are TRBV6-4 and TRBJ1-2; D is undetermined. The TCR sequence derives from a man older than 75 in good health. CDR3 nucleotide sequence: TGTGCCAGCAGTGATAGTAATGGCTATGGCTACACCTTC. Translated, it gives CASSDSNGYGYTF.